This T cell receptor beta chain was sequenced during a study of T cell clonotyping in hematopoietic cell transplantation. Study-level results: Graft donor and pretransplant recipient Inverse Simpson Index values predicted broader posttransplant TCR diversity. After transplant, recipient diversity fell while pathologically expanded clonotypes grew through day 180. At the given depth, recipient repertoires were over 95% de novo clonotypes. CD4 and CD8 repertoire contributions could not be separated without sorting.

CDR1 and CDR2 (germline): MGHDK, SYGVNS. V was pared by 5 bases and J by 2 bases, with 3 bases of the junction left unmatched. The CDR3 spans 13 residues. A remark on this clone: Its matching antigen is unknown.

Produced via immunoSEQ multiplex PCR; TCRdb's table is partial and in-frame only. The sample has several thousand clones, roughly two thirds seen once; the top ten hold more than 8.5%. The sample consisted of PBMCs, taken 100 days after allogeneic stem cell transplant. The source of this sequence is a male patient aged 55 to 69 who had an allogeneic stem cell transplant, so the T cells may come from the graft donor. Some clones in this sample may be carry-over from other donors' samples. The chain is built from TRBV25-1 and TRBJ2-7; 7 bases are a match to TRBD1. The CDR3 DNA sequence: TGTGCCAGCAGTAGACAGGGAACCTACGAGCAGTACTTC. Its protein is CASSRQGTYEQYF.